This T cell receptor beta chain was sequenced during a study of T cell repertoires in cytomegalovirus infection. Study-wide points: CMV-specific TCR beta clonotypes restricted by HLA-C were the ones dominating the ex vivo response. Carriers of CMV and the relevant HLA type were discriminated by public TCR beta frequency.

TCRdb itself ran the reads through MiXCR, one entry per CDR3 protein. The table lists around 550,000 distinct CDR3 sequences, around a quarter of them singletons, with less than 15% in the top ten. Between the trimmed V and J ends, which lost 2 bases and 7 bases, there was a span of 19 bases. This CDR3 is 16 amino acids long. Germline assignment: CDR1 SGHAT and CDR2 FQNNGV. Note on this clonotype: The antigen remains unidentified.

The TCR comes from a human donor in good health (CMV status not recorded). Some clones in this sample may be carry-over from other donors' samples. Specimen: PBMCs. The rearrangement joins TRBV11-2 to TRBJ2-3; the D is unclear. The CDR3 region is CASSLIRSTGPNTQYF. The CDR3 bases are TGTGCCAGCAGCTTAATCAGGTCTACCGGACCAAATACGCAGTATTTT.